This T cell receptor beta chain was retrieved from a study of blood T cell repertoires in COVID-19 (dated by TCRdb to the early 2020s). Describing the broader study: The collaborator samples originated in the United States, Italy and Spain and spanned the acute and convalescent phases of COVID-19. A de-identified subject ID, COVID-19 status, age in years and sex were almost always included in the sample metadata. Subjects who had been exposed to COVID-19, were actively infected with it, or had recovered from it provided the deeply sampled blood TCRbeta repertoires that made up the dataset. The prospective study material was composed of cDNA or gDNA derived from T cells, B-cell-depleted T cells, or PBMCs. HLA class I and class II types, where available, came from metadata supplied by the sample provider rather than from assay-based typing. A freely available public database, intended as a resource for researchers studying the immune response to SARS-CoV-2, is where the repertoires were released. The samples were drawn from the first 160 participants of the ongoing ImmuneRACE study and from over 950 subjects provided by 6 global collaborators.

Whole blood was collected in K2EDTA tubes by collaborating institutions according to the institutions' own protocols. For TCRbeta analysis, collaborators shipped samples in one of three forms: frozen whole blood, isolated PBMCs, or DNA extracted from either of those sample types. The germline V gene supplies CDR1 SGHTA and CDR2 FQGNSA. V and J are truncated by 2 bases and 0 bases respectively, leaving an intervening sequence of 9 bases. The CDR3 sequence holds 15 residues, the cysteine and phenylalanine included. Only the CDR3 DNA is retained, 45 bases long and in frame from the first base. Concerning this clone itself: Its antigen is still unknown. Base-call qualities are not available, and no considerably larger clone is one nucleotide away.

TCRbeta CDR3 regions were amplified from genomic DNA using the immunoSEQ Assay, a bias-controlled multiplex PCR. The original pipeline was this. Nucleated cell counts per sample were estimated from amplification of reference gene primers within the assay. Sequence reads were collapsed and filtered to measure the absolute abundance of every unique TCRbeta CDR3 rearrangement. For each sample, productive Simpson clonality was calculated as the square root of Simpson's diversity index across productive rearrangements. The table was pulled from immuneACCESS by TCRdb, which kept in-frame rearrangements only. Such tables lose some clones; where checked, under half of the loss comes from unresolved V genes, and the rest has no known cause. V and J calls and clone size come straight from that table; D and trimming were deduced from the DNA. The sample table shows about 34,000 clones, and more than 85% are seen once. The ten largest clones add up to around 5.2% of the sample.

Results the study describes overall, beyond this receptor: The quantity of clinical and demographic metadata differed by source and by participant and was supplied without curation.

The chain was built from TRBV7-2 and TRBJ2-3; confidence is insufficient to name the D gene. Sequenced material: peripheral blood. The TCR comes from a human donor in a cohort sampled during active COVID-19. At the DNA level, the sequence is TGTGCCAGCAGCTTAATACCCGGGAGCACAGATACGCAGTATTTT. Its product reads: CASSLIPGSTDTQYF.